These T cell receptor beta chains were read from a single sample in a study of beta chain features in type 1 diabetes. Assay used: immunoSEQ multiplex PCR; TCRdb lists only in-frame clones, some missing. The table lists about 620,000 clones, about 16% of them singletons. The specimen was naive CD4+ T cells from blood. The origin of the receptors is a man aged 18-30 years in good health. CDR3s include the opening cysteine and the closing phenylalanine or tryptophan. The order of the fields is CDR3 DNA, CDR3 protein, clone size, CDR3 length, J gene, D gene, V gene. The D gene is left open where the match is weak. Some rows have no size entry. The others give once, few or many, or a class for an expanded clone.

CDR3nt: TGTGCCAGCTCACCAGACGTCAATTACTATGGCTACACCTTC
CDR3aa: CASSPDVNYYGYTF
abundance: few
len: 14
j_gene: TRBJ1-2
d_gene: NA
v_gene: TRBV18

CDR3nt: TGTGCCAGCAGCTTGGGTGGTACGCAGTATTTT
CDR3aa: CASSLGGTQYF
abundance: NA
len: 11
j_gene: TRBJ2-3
d_gene: NA
v_gene: TRBV7-9

CDR3nt: TGTGCCAGCAGCTCACAGGGACCCACAGATACGCAGTATTTT
CDR3aa: CASSSQGPTDTQYF
abundance: NA
len: 14
j_gene: TRBJ2-3
d_gene: NA
v_gene: TRBV7-9

CDR3nt: TGTGCCAGCAACGGCAACTCCTACGAGCAGTACTTC
CDR3aa: CASNGNSYEQYF
abundance: NA
len: 12
j_gene: TRBJ2-7
d_gene: NA
v_gene: TRBV28

CDR3nt: TGTGCCAGCAGCCCCCGGGACTACGATCCTGGGGCCAACGTCCTGACTTTC
CDR3aa: CASSPRDYDPGANVLTF
abundance: NA
len: 17
j_gene: TRBJ2-6
d_gene: TRBD2
v_gene: TRBV4-2

CDR3nt: TGTGCCAGCAGCGTAATGGACGGAGCGCAAGAGACCCAGTACTTC
CDR3aa: CASSVMDGAQETQYF
abundance: NA
len: 15
j_gene: TRBJ2-5
d_gene: NA
v_gene: TRBV9

CDR3nt: TGCGCCAGCAGCCAAGGCTCCTATAATTCACCCCTCCACTTT
CDR3aa: CASSQGSYNSPLHF
abundance: NA
len: 14
j_gene: TRBJ1-6
d_gene: NA
v_gene: TRBV4-3

CDR3nt: TGTGCCAGCAGCTTAATCCTAAACACCGGGGAGCTGTTTTTT
CDR3aa: CASSLILNTGELFF
abundance: NA
len: 14
j_gene: TRBJ2-2
d_gene: NA
v_gene: TRBV7-8

CDR3nt: TGTGCCAGCAGTTACTCGAGGCAGGGGGTGAATGAGCAGTTCTTC
CDR3aa: CASSYSRQGVNEQFF
abundance: few
len: 15
j_gene: TRBJ2-1
d_gene: TRBD1
v_gene: TRBV6-5

CDR3nt: TGTGCCAGCAGCTTGGGTCGGACAGGGGCCACCGGGGAGCTGTTTTTT
CDR3aa: CASSLGRTGATGELFF
abundance: NA
len: 16
j_gene: TRBJ2-2
d_gene: TRBD1
v_gene: TRBV5-4

CDR3nt: TGCAGCGGGACAGGGTTTTGGAACGAACAGTACTTC
CDR3aa: CSGTGFWNEQYF
abundance: once
len: 12
j_gene: TRBJ2-7
d_gene: TRBD1
v_gene: TRBV29-1

CDR3nt: TGTGCCAGCAGCGGAGGCGGACGGCTCTCCTACGAGCAGTACTTC
CDR3aa: CASSGGGRLSYEQYF
abundance: NA
len: 15
j_gene: TRBJ2-7
d_gene: NA
v_gene: TRBV5-4

CDR3nt: TGTGCCAGCAGCCAACAGGGTGCCGGGGAGCTGTTTTTT
CDR3aa: CASSQQGAGELFF
abundance: NA
len: 13
j_gene: TRBJ2-2
d_gene: NA
v_gene: TRBV14

CDR3nt: TGCGCCAGCAGCTTGGTTGTGGGGTCTGTACAAGAGACCCAGTACTTC
CDR3aa: CASSLVVGSVQETQYF
abundance: few
len: 16
j_gene: TRBJ2-5
d_gene: NA
v_gene: TRBV5-1

CDR3nt: TGTGCCAGCAGCGCCTCCGGGACTAGTAACACCGGGGAGCTGTTTTTT
CDR3aa: CASSASGTSNTGELFF
abundance: few
len: 16
j_gene: TRBJ2-2
d_gene: TRBD2
v_gene: TRBV9

CDR3nt: TGTGCCAGCAGTGCGCCCCGAGAGGGGAACGGCTACACCTTC
CDR3aa: CASSAPREGNGYTF
abundance: few
len: 14
j_gene: TRBJ1-2
d_gene: NA
v_gene: TRBV25-1

CDR3nt: TGCGCCAGCAGCCAAGAGGTCGCTAGCGGGAACGACGAGCAGTACTTC
CDR3aa: CASSQEVASGNDEQYF
abundance: NA
len: 16
j_gene: TRBJ2-7
d_gene: TRBD2
v_gene: TRBV4-3

CDR3nt: TGTGCCAGCAGTCAAAAAGGATGGTATGGGACAGTCTACAATGAGCAGTTCTTC
CDR3aa: CASSQKGWYGTVYNEQFF
abundance: NA
len: 18
j_gene: TRBJ2-1
d_gene: TRBD1
v_gene: TRBV27

CDR3nt: TGTGCTAGTGGTTTGGTAGGGGCAGAGCAGTTCTTC
CDR3aa: CASGLVGAEQFF
abundance: NA
len: 12
j_gene: TRBJ2-1
d_gene: NA
v_gene: TRBV12-5

CDR3nt: TGTGCCAGCAGCTTGTACCACACAGGGGATGAGCAGTTCTTC
CDR3aa: CASSLYHTGDEQFF
abundance: NA
len: 14
j_gene: TRBJ2-1
d_gene: TRBD1
v_gene: TRBV5-4

CDR3nt: TGTGCCAGCAGCGCCCACAGGGGGGGGAACCTCGGAAACACCATATATTTT
CDR3aa: CASSAHRGGNLGNTIYF
abundance: few
len: 17
j_gene: TRBJ1-3
d_gene: TRBD1
v_gene: TRBV7-9

CDR3nt: TGTGCCAGCAGCTTAAAGGGGACTAGCGGGAACAAGACCCAGTACTTC
CDR3aa: CASSLKGTSGNKTQYF
abundance: few
len: 16
j_gene: TRBJ2-5
d_gene: TRBD2
v_gene: TRBV7-9

CDR3nt: TGCGCCAGCAGCTTGGCCGGGGAGGTCGGCTATGGCTACACCTTC
CDR3aa: CASSLAGEVGYGYTF
abundance: NA
len: 15
j_gene: TRBJ1-2
d_gene: NA
v_gene: TRBV5-1

CDR3nt: TGTGCCAGCGGTCCGGGCCTCACAGATACGCAGTATTTT
CDR3aa: CASGPGLTDTQYF
abundance: few
len: 13
j_gene: TRBJ2-3
d_gene: NA
v_gene: TRBV28

CDR3nt: TGTGCCAGCAGCTTGTGGACTAGCGGGGGCCTTAACACCGGGGAGCTGTTTTTT
CDR3aa: CASSLWTSGGLNTGELFF
abundance: NA
len: 18
j_gene: TRBJ2-2
d_gene: TRBD2
v_gene: TRBV11-2

CDR3nt: TGTGCCAGCAGTGGACGGTACACTGAAGCTTTCTTT
CDR3aa: CASSGRYTEAFF
abundance: NA
len: 12
j_gene: TRBJ1-1
d_gene: NA
v_gene: TRBV6-5

CDR3nt: TGTGCCAGCAGCGTGCGACAGGGGAGGGACGAGCAGTACTTC
CDR3aa: CASSVRQGRDEQYF
abundance: few
len: 14
j_gene: TRBJ2-7
d_gene: NA
v_gene: TRBV7-2

CDR3nt: TGTGCCAGCAGTTTTTCTAGCGGGAGGGCCAACTACGAGCAGTACTTC
CDR3aa: CASSFSSGRANYEQYF
abundance: few
len: 16
j_gene: TRBJ2-7
d_gene: TRBD2
v_gene: TRBV28

CDR3nt: TGTGCCAGCAGACATCCCGCTTCTGGGGCCAACGTCCTGACTTTC
CDR3aa: CASRHPASGANVLTF
abundance: few
len: 15
j_gene: TRBJ2-6
d_gene: NA
v_gene: TRBV28

CDR3nt: TGCGCCAGCAGCCAAGATCGGCCTAGCGGGAGGGGGAATGAGCAGTTCTTC
CDR3aa: CASSQDRPSGRGNEQFF
abundance: NA
len: 17
j_gene: TRBJ2-1
d_gene: TRBD2
v_gene: TRBV4-3

CDR3nt: TGTGCCAGCAGCCTAAGACAGGGAGGTAGCAATCAGCCCCAGCATTTT
CDR3aa: CASSLRQGGSNQPQHF
abundance: NA
len: 16
j_gene: TRBJ1-5
d_gene: TRBD1
v_gene: TRBV7-6

CDR3nt: TGTGCCAGCAGCTTTATTTCGGGACAGGGAAAAAACATTCAGTACTTC
CDR3aa: CASSFISGQGKNIQYF
abundance: NA
len: 16
j_gene: TRBJ2-4
d_gene: TRBD1
v_gene: TRBV7-2

CDR3nt: TGTGCCAGCAGCGTGGGCCAAGAGACCCAGTACTTC
CDR3aa: CASSVGQETQYF
abundance: NA
len: 12
j_gene: TRBJ2-5
d_gene: NA
v_gene: TRBV9

CDR3nt: TGCGCCAGCAGCTTGGTGGTAGCGGGAGGGCCGAAAGAGCAGTACTTC
CDR3aa: CASSLVVAGGPKEQYF
abundance: NA
len: 16
j_gene: TRBJ2-7
d_gene: TRBD2
v_gene: TRBV5-1

CDR3nt: TGCGCCAGCAGCTCCCGGGACGGTCAAGAGACCCAGTACTTC
CDR3aa: CASSSRDGQETQYF
abundance: few
len: 14
j_gene: TRBJ2-5
d_gene: NA
v_gene: TRBV5-1

CDR3nt: TGTGCCAGCTGCCGAGGGAAAGGGGGAGCCTACAATGAGCAGTTCTTC
CDR3aa: CASCRGKGGAYNEQFF
abundance: NA
len: 16
j_gene: TRBJ2-1
d_gene: NA
v_gene: TRBV7-9

CDR3nt: TGTGCCAGCAGCTTCGGCCACGGGGGTTACAATGAGCAGTTCTTC
CDR3aa: CASSFGHGGYNEQFF
abundance: NA
len: 15
j_gene: TRBJ2-1
d_gene: NA
v_gene: TRBV7-2

CDR3nt: TGTGCCAGCAGCGTAGGCCAGCGGGAGCCCTACGAGCAGTACTTC
CDR3aa: CASSVGQREPYEQYF
abundance: NA
len: 15
j_gene: TRBJ2-7
d_gene: TRBD2
v_gene: TRBV9

CDR3nt: TGTGCCAGCAGTTCCTCCTCCAGGGGGCGTTTCGCTTTCTTT
CDR3aa: CASSSSSRGRFAFF
abundance: NA
len: 14
j_gene: TRBJ1-1
d_gene: TRBD1
v_gene: TRBV28

CDR3nt: TGTGCCACCCTGGCAGGGCCATCCTACAATGAGCAGTTCTTC
CDR3aa: CATLAGPSYNEQFF
abundance: NA
len: 14
j_gene: TRBJ2-1
d_gene: NA
v_gene: TRBV10-3

CDR3nt: TGTGCCAGCAGCCAAGAACCGGAAGGAAGCACTGAAGCTTTCTTT
CDR3aa: CASSQEPEGSTEAFF
abundance: NA
len: 15
j_gene: TRBJ1-1
d_gene: NA
v_gene: TRBV4-2

CDR3nt: TGTGCCAGCAGCTTACTAGCGGGGGGGCACAATGAGCAGTTCTTC
CDR3aa: CASSLLAGGHNEQFF
abundance: few
len: 15
j_gene: TRBJ2-1
d_gene: TRBD2
v_gene: TRBV14

CDR3nt: TGCGCCAGCAGCCAAGTCCCCGCGGGGGCCTACGAGCAGTACTTC
CDR3aa: CASSQVPAGAYEQYF
abundance: few
len: 15
j_gene: TRBJ2-7
d_gene: TRBD2
v_gene: TRBV4-1

CDR3nt: TGTGCCAGCAGCATAATACAGAGTACCTATGGCTACACCTTC
CDR3aa: CASSIIQSTYGYTF
abundance: few
len: 14
j_gene: TRBJ1-2
d_gene: NA
v_gene: TRBV2

CDR3nt: TGTGCCAGCTCACCATCTACTCCGGGCACCGGGGAGCTGTTTTTT
CDR3aa: CASSPSTPGTGELFF
abundance: few
len: 15
j_gene: TRBJ2-2
d_gene: NA
v_gene: TRBV18

CDR3nt: TGTGCCAGCAGTTACCTCCGGGACAGGGGTCCCGAGCAGTACTTC
CDR3aa: CASSYLRDRGPEQYF
abundance: NA
len: 15
j_gene: TRBJ2-7
d_gene: TRBD1
v_gene: TRBV6-5

CDR3nt: TGTGCCAGCAGAATGACAGGGTCATACGAGCAGTACTTC
CDR3aa: CASRMTGSYEQYF
abundance: few
len: 13
j_gene: TRBJ2-7
d_gene: TRBD1
v_gene: TRBV6-1

CDR3nt: TGTGCCAGCAGTCCCCCAGGGGGCTCGGCTCAGCCCCAGCATTTT
CDR3aa: CASSPPGGSAQPQHF
abundance: few
len: 15
j_gene: TRBJ1-5
d_gene: TRBD1
v_gene: TRBV6-6

CDR3nt: TGTGCCATCAGCCGGGAGATCTCCTACGAGCAGTACTTC
CDR3aa: CAISREISYEQYF
abundance: few
len: 13
j_gene: TRBJ2-7
d_gene: NA
v_gene: TRBV10-3

CDR3nt: TGTGCCTGGAATGGGGAAGTAAGCTCTGGGGCCAACGTCCTGACTTTC
CDR3aa: CAWNGEVSSGANVLTF
abundance: few
len: 16
j_gene: TRBJ2-6
d_gene: NA
v_gene: TRBV30

CDR3nt: TGTGCCAGCAGTTACAGAGGACAGGGGGCATTGCAGTACTTC
CDR3aa: CASSYRGQGALQYF
abundance: many
len: 14
j_gene: TRBJ2-7
d_gene: TRBD1
v_gene: TRBV6-6

CDR3nt: TGTGCCAGCAGCCGGGACTTCGGGGATACGCAGTATTTT
CDR3aa: CASSRDFGDTQYF
abundance: once
len: 13
j_gene: TRBJ2-3
d_gene: NA
v_gene: TRBV6-5

CDR3nt: TGTGCCAGTAGTACTTCTACCTTACTAGCGGGTAAAGAGACCCAGTACTTC
CDR3aa: CASSTSTLLAGKETQYF
abundance: NA
len: 17
j_gene: TRBJ2-5
d_gene: TRBD2
v_gene: TRBV19

CDR3nt: TGCAGCGTTGGAGAGGGGGATCAGCCCCAGCATTTT
CDR3aa: CSVGEGDQPQHF
abundance: NA
len: 12
j_gene: TRBJ1-5
d_gene: NA
v_gene: TRBV29-1

CDR3nt: TGTGCCAGCAGCGGGGGGTCTCAGCCCCAGCATTTT
CDR3aa: CASSGGSQPQHF
abundance: few
len: 12
j_gene: TRBJ1-5
d_gene: NA
v_gene: TRBV2